This TCR beta chain was recovered during a study of regulatory T cells in long-lasting Graves disease. Study details: For under 3 months, newly diagnosed Graves' patients had been taking antithyroid drugs.

General study findings and limits: Among persistent patients, a larger number of public clonotypes were shared (around 3,000) than among newly diagnosed patients (about 970).

This sample's time point: newly diagnosed GD, antithyroid drugs for less than 3 months. Generation of the TCR library employed RNA extracted from PBMCs. Peripheral blood, roughly 9.2 milliliters per patient, was collected in EDTA tubes. With regard to this clonotype: Its target is unknown. A read error is the likely source, as a far larger clone sits one nucleotide away.

Through Arm-PCR of CDR3 regions and iRepertoire HTBI primers, TCR beta libraries were built. TCRdb used MiXCR to reprocess the multiplex PCR reads, holding one entry per CDR3 protein. The sample holds 250,000 or so distinct CDR3 sequences, roughly 21% seen once. This receptor was taken from a female donor with Graves disease. This specimen was peripheral blood mononuclear cells (PBMCs), taken at new diagnosis, from a patient treated with antithyroid drugs.

The CDR3 sequence is CAISYSAGLNTEAFF. CDR3 in DNA: TGTGCCATCAGTTACTCAGCAGGGTTGAACACTGAAGCTTTCTTT. The chain links TRBV10-3 to TRBJ1-1; possibly TRBD1 for D (5 bases). The V and J ends lost 5 bases and 0 bases respectively, with 13 bases between them. Germline CDR1 is ENHRY and CDR2 is SYGVKD. The CDR3 covers 15 residues.